The 25 T cell receptor beta chains presented below share a single source sample, sequenced in a study of T-cell memory formation after mild COVID-19. Each CDR3 protein gets one entry after TCRdb re-called the 5' RACE reads with MiXCR. The sample shows about 260,000 distinct CDR3 sequences, 16% of them seen only once. Sequencing was carried out using PBMCs or a T cell subset sorted from them (not recorded which). These receptor sequences come from a man between 18 and 35 years old who had mild COVID-19 (a few samples of this study predate the infection). Cell type and time point are not known.

CDR3 loop: CASSGGPYNEQFF. The CDR3 region has the DNA TGTGCCAGCAGTGGGGGACCTTACAATGAGCAGTTCTTC. V usage is TRBV2 and J usage is TRBJ2-1; D assignment may be TRBD1 or TRBD2 (5 bases each). CDR3 length: 13 amino acids. CDR1 is SNHLY, CDR2 FYNNEI, per germline. V gave up 4 bases and J gave up 4 bases, with 8 bases separating them.

The rearrangement links TRBV11-2 to TRBJ2-3; 14 positions match TRBD2. Germline V CDR1 and CDR2: SGHAT, FQNNGV. This CDR3 comprises 18 residues. Trimming at V came to 4 bases and at J to 6 bases, leaving 12 bases not matched to a gene. CDR3 coding DNA: TGTGCCAGCAGCTCCCGGACTAGCGGGGGGCTTCCCGCGGATACGCAGTATTTT. The encoded protein is CASSSRTSGGLPADTQYF.

The chain combines TRBV6-5 with TRBJ1-1; D not certain. CDR3 length equals 14 residues. Germline assignment: CDR1 MNHEY and CDR2 SVGAGI. V gave up 0 bases and J gave up 5 bases, with 10 bases separating them. The CDR3 coding sequence is TGTGCCAGCAGTTACTCGATGGGGATTACTGAAGCTTTCTTT. It is translated as CASSYSMGITEAFF.

In its sample, this clonotype was seen a few times. The rearrangement links TRBV2 to TRBJ2-3; D not certain. CDR1 and CDR2 (germline): SNHLY, FYNNEI. V gave up 4 bases and J gave up 9 bases, with 14 bases separating them. CDR3 size: 13 residues. The CDR3 reads CASSAYIGGTQYF. The CDR3 DNA reads TGTGCCAGCAGTGCTTATATCGGTGGGACGCAGTATTTT.

The chain couples TRBV4-3 to TRBJ1-1; weak D call: TRBD1 (5 bases). The CDR3 consists of 15 residues. Germline assignment: CDR1 LGHNA and CDR2 YSLEER. Trimming took 0 bases from V and 5 from J, leaving 13 bases between them. The CDR3 DNA follows: TGCGCCAGCAGCCAAGATGAAGGGGTAGAAACTGAAGCTTTCTTT. It encodes CASSQDEGVETEAFF.

On this clonotype itself: Relative to the germline gene, one junction end is altered; a read error may explain this. The V and J genes are TRBV27 and TRBJ1-1; D call uncertain. The CDR3 extends over 12 amino acids. CDR1 is MNHEY, CDR2 SMNVEV, per germline (reference sequence). The CDR3 spells CASSRPNSEAFF. CDR3 coding DNA: TGTGCCAGTAGCCGCCCGAACAGTGAAGCTTTCTTT.

The chain has TRBV7-3 and TRBJ2-3, with D possibly being TRBD1 or TRBD2 (6 bases each). This CDR3 is 14 amino acids long. With 5 bases removed from V and 5 bases from J, the gap between germline ends came to 14 bases. Germline V gene data show CDR1 as SGHTA and CDR2 as FQGTGA. The CDR3 region has the DNA TGTGCCAGCAGCCCAGGGGCGGGGATAGATACGCAGTATTTT. Encoded protein: CASSPGAGIDTQYF.

This chain connects TRBV6-2 or TRBV6-3 to TRBJ2-2; 8 positions match TRBD2. V lost 7 bases, J lost 1 base, and 11 bases stayed unmatched. CDR1 and CDR2 (germline): MNHEY, SVGEGT. The CDR3 has 17 amino acids. In DNA, the CDR3 is TGTGCCAGCATCTACGGGACTCTAGCGGGGAACACCGGGGAGCTGTTTTTT. It yields the protein CASIYGTLAGNTGELFF.

This clonotype has a count of ten or more. The chain joins TRBV12-3 or TRBV12-4 to TRBJ1-1; D possibly corresponds to TRBD1 (6 bases). CDR3 length equals 14 residues. V lost 7 bases and J 4 bases, leaving 16 bases between the germline ends. The CDR3 DNA reads TGTGCCAGCACTATGTGGTTAGGGGGCACTGAAGCTTTCTTT. Encoded protein: CASTMWLGGTEAFF.

V is TRBV27 and J is TRBJ1-1; no clear D gene. CDR3 length: 15 residues. V was pared by 5 bases and J by 4 bases, with 17 bases between. Germline V lookup: CDR1 MNHEY, CDR2 SMNVEV (reference sequence). Here the CDR3 reads CASSTLGDMSTEAFF. The CDR3 DNA sequence: TGTGCCAGCAGTACACTCGGGGATATGAGCACTGAAGCTTTCTTT.

V gene TRBV20-1 combines with J gene TRBJ2-3; 13 nucleotides match TRBD2. The CDR3 contains 17 residues. CDR1 is DFQATT and CDR2 is SNEGSKA in the germline V gene (reference sequence). Germline trimming cut 2 bases from V and 1 base from J; bases unmatched to any gene: 6. The CDR3 DNA is TGCAGTGCTAGAAGCGCCGGGACTAGCGGGGGCACAGATACGCAGTATTTT. This codes for CSARSAGTSGGTDTQYF.

This clonotype was recorded a few times. The CDR3 reads CASSHLEQFF. CDR3 sequence (DNA): TGTGCCAGCAGCCACTTGGAGCAGTTCTTC. J is TRBJ2-1 and V is TRBV7-9; the D is unclear. There are 10 residues in the CDR3. The germline CDR1 and CDR2 sequences are SEHNR and FQNEAQ (reference sequence). Trimming pared 5 bases from V and 10 bases from J, leaving 6 bases between.

This rearrangement joins TRBV11-2 to TRBJ2-1; 9 bases map to TRBD2. Per the germline V gene, CDR1 is SGHAT and CDR2 is FQNNGV. The length of the CDR3 is 16 residues. V lost 5 bases, J lost 5 bases, and 10 bases stayed unmatched. The CDR3 spells CASSLLAGGRDNEQFF. The CDR3 nucleotides read TGTGCCAGCAGCCTCCTGGCGGGGGGGCGTGACAATGAGCAGTTCTTC. The full variable domain, rest sourced from reference TRBV11-2 and TRBJ2-1, is EAGVAQSPRYKIIEKRQSVAFWCNPISGHATLYWYQQILGQGPKLLIQFQNNGVVDDSQLPKDRFSAERLKGVDSTLKIQPAKLEDSAVYLCASSLLAGGRDNEQFFGPGTRLTVL.

Notes on this clonotype: A read error may account for a junction end that differs from germline. This chain uses TRBV7-7 with TRBJ2-3; 7 nucleotides match TRBD1. This CDR3 is 15 amino acids long. Germline V gene data show CDR1 as SSHAT and CDR2 as FNYEAQ (reference sequence). The CDR3 DNA reads as TGTGCTAGCAGCCCACAGGGGCGAAGCACAGATACGCAGTATTTT. Translation: CASSPQGRSTDTQYF.

The genes are TRBV28 and TRBJ1-1, with D maybe TRBD1 (6 bases). CDR1 and CDR2 (germline): MDHEN, SYDVKM. V dropped 2 bases and J dropped 6 bases, with 13 bases sitting between them. The CDR3 is made up of 14 amino acids. Written as DNA, the CDR3 is TGTGCCAGCAGTTTAACAGGGTTAAACGCTGAAGCTTTCTTT. This gives the protein CASSLTGLNAEAFF. The full variable domain, its missing parts supplied by reference TRBV28 and TRBJ1-1, is DVKVTQSSRYLVKRTGEKVFLECVQDMDHENMFWYRQDPGLGLRLIYFSYDVKMKEKGDIPEGYSVSREKKERFSLILESASTNQTSMYLCASSLTGLNAEAFFGQGTRLTVV.

This clonotype was observed a few times. The V and J genes are TRBV5-6 and TRBJ1-5; D ambiguous. Germline V CDR1 and CDR2: SGHDT, YYEEEE. V dropped 2 bases and J dropped 0 bases, with 9 bases sitting between them. This CDR3 has 15 amino acids. CDR3 sequence (DNA): TGTGCCAGCAGCTTTGGTCGGAATAGCAATCAGCCCCAGCATTTT. This gives the protein CASSFGRNSNQPQHF.

There are a few counts of this clonotype. The V and J genes are TRBV7-3 and TRBJ2-1, with 7 bases fitting TRBD2. V shed 2 bases and J 2 bases; nucleotides not matched to a gene: 9. CDR1 SGHTA and CDR2 FQGTGA come from the germline V gene. CDR3 size: 17 residues. The CDR3, as DNA: TGTGCCAGCAGCTTAGGACTAGTCCCGGCTGCCTACAATGAGCAGTTCTTC. This encodes CASSLGLVPAAYNEQFF. The whole variable domain, filled in from reference TRBV7-3 and TRBJ2-1, reads GAGVSQTPSNKVTEKGKYVELRCDPISGHTALYWYRQSLGQGPEFLIYFQGTGAADDSGLPNDRFFAVRPEGSVSTLKIQRTERGDSAVYLCASSLGLVPAAYNEQFFGPGTRLTVL.

This chain joins TRBV3-1 and TRBJ2-7; TRBD2 matches 11 bases. The CDR3 runs 15 residues. Germline values: CDR1 LGHDT, CDR2 YNNKEL (reference sequence). With V trimmed by 3 bases and J by 9 bases, 10 bases remained unmatched. The CDR3 sequence is CASSHSSGGASGQYF. DNA for the CDR3: TGTGCCAGCAGCCACAGTAGCGGGGGGGCCTCCGGGCAGTACTTC.

This clonotype has only a few counts. The chain links TRBV24-1 to TRBJ2-2, with 8 nucleotides matching TRBD1. Germline values: CDR1 KGHDR, CDR2 SFDVKD. The length of the CDR3 is 18 residues. J lost 2 bases, V lost 2 bases, and 9 bases had no gene match. CDR3 region: CATSDSDREPVNTGELFF. The CDR3 DNA reads as TGTGCCACCAGTGATTCGGACAGGGAACCTGTTAACACCGGGGAGCTGTTTTTT.

This clonotype was observed a handful of times. The V gene is TRBV7-9, the J gene TRBJ2-7; TRBD2 matches 8 bases. The germline CDR1 and CDR2 sequences are SEHNR and FQNEAQ (reference sequence). The V segment lost 5 bases and the J segment 2 bases; nucleotides outside the gene matches: 11. This CDR3 region has 16 residues. The CDR3 coding sequence is TGTGCCAGCAGCGGAGGGGGAGCGGGGGCGGCCTACGAGCAGTACTTC. It specifies CASSGGGAGAAYEQYF.

This clonotype was seen only a few times. The chain recombines TRBV12-3 or TRBV12-4 with TRBJ2-1; tentatively, D is TRBD2 (6 bases). V was pared by 6 bases and J by 6 bases, with 18 bases between. The CDR3 totals 15 residues. Written as DNA, the CDR3 is TGTGCCAGCAGCCTTGCTAGCGCGGTGCGCAATGAGCAGTTCTTC. It yields the protein CASSLASAVRNEQFF.

V gene TRBV7-6 combines with J gene TRBJ1-1, with D maybe TRBD1 (5 bases). CDR1 and CDR2 from the germline V gene are SGHVS and FNYEAQ. The V and J ends lost 3 bases and 5 bases respectively, with 13 bases between them. The CDR3 has 14 amino acids. CDR3: CASSLSQGKTEAFF. Written as DNA, the CDR3 is TGTGCCAGCAGCTTGAGTCAGGGAAAAACTGAAGCTTTCTTT.

The chain employs TRBV3-1 and TRBJ2-3; D is uncertain. Trimming took off 0 bases at V and 0 bases at J, with 10 bases between the two ends. The length of the CDR3 is 16 residues. Germline CDR1 reads LGHDT; CDR2 reads YNNKEL (reference sequence). CDR3 region: CASSQDRVSSTDTQYF. CDR3 nucleotide sequence: TGTGCCAGCAGCCAAGATAGGGTTAGTAGCACAGATACGCAGTATTTT.

The rearrangement uses TRBV12-3 or TRBV12-4 and TRBJ2-3; 7 nucleotides line up with TRBD2. The CDR3 contains 15 residues. Germline trimming cut 6 bases from V and 4 bases from J; bases unmatched to any gene: 10. The DNA of the CDR3 is TGTGCCAGCAGGTACCGGGGCGCGGGGGCAGATACGCAGTATTTT. It codes for CASRYRGAGADTQYF.

This clonotype was counted between two and nine times. This rearrangement joins TRBV7-2 to TRBJ1-1, with TRBD1 identical over 8 bases. Germline CDR1 is SGHTA and CDR2 is FQGNSA. Trimming took 5 bases from V and 4 from J; bases not matched to a gene: 6. The CDR3 has 14 amino acids. The CDR3 reads CASSPDRDGTEAFF. The CDR3 DNA sequence: TGTGCCAGCAGCCCGGACAGGGACGGCACTGAAGCTTTCTTT.